One T cell receptor beta chain is described in this entry. Its antigen remains unknown. This entry is derived from a study of T cells in Graves' hyperthyroidism and ophthalmopathy. Clinicians diagnosed patients from clinical symptoms, serum thyroxine and TRAb, thyroid ultrasound and orbital computed tomography. Fresh peripheral blood, 7.5 to 10 ml, was the source of the PBMCs. Whole-study findings and limits: Most clonotypes that expanded in the thyroid above 0.001 also showed up in blood.

Germline V gives CDR1 SNHLY, CDR2 FYNNEI. The junction had 6 bases not matched to a gene; V was cut back by 7 bases and J by 5 bases. The CDR3 is 14 residues long. The source material, RNA transcripts, was used to amplify TCR beta CDR3 regions. Researchers ran a first-round RT-PCR on the TCR CDR3 using the HTBI primer set. TCRdb called the multiplex PCR reads again in MiXCR, with one record for every CDR3 protein. The sample lists 460,000 or so distinct CDR3 sequences, approximately 15% seen once, with 17% in the top ten. The sequencing input was blood. This TCR came from a woman in her late teens or twenties with Graves' hyperthyroidism. This chain links TRBV2 with TRBJ2-7, with TRBD2 identical over 12 bases. The CDR3 loop reads CASMETSGSDEQYF. DNA of the CDR3: TGTGCCAGCATGGAGACTAGCGGGAGTGACGAGCAGTACTTC.